Shown below are 14 T cell receptor beta chains from a single sample sequenced in a study of human T cells and chemical hapten exposure. Time point noted: patch test 1, 2 weeks after DPC sensitization. Treatment specified: therapeutic diphenylcyclopropenone sensitization with weekly scalp DPC. TCRdb re-analysed the RACE reads in MiXCR, keeping a single row per CDR3 protein. The sample lists approximately 49,000 distinct CDR3 sequences, about a tenth seen once, with around 4% in the top ten. The sequences come from whole blood, collected in connection with sensitization to the hapten diphenylcyclopropenone (DPC). Receptors originate from a woman between 50 and 59 years old with alopecia areata. Some clones in this sample may be carry-over from other donors' samples.

This clonotype was found a few times. The chain recombines TRBV18 with TRBJ1-1; TRBD1 agrees at 7 bases. V was pared by 3 bases and J by 3 bases, with 10 bases of the junction left unmatched. From germline, CDR1 is KGHSH and CDR2 LQKENI. The CDR3 runs to 16 residues. The CDR3 nucleotides are TGTGCCAGCTCACCCCGTGGCAGGGGGTTGGACACTGAAGCTTTCTTT. As protein: CASSPRGRGLDTEAFF.

The chain joins TRBV20-1 to TRBJ2-1, with 11 bases aligning to TRBD2. V lost 6 bases and J lost 7; bases outside the gene matches: 11. Germline V gene lookup returns CDR1 DFQATT and CDR2 SNEGSKA (reference sequence). The CDR3 contains 15 residues. CDR3 in amino acids: CSARRTSGPGNEQFF. The CDR3 coding sequence is TGCAGTGCCCGACGGACTAGCGGGCCAGGTAATGAGCAGTTCTTC.

This clonotype has at least ten counts. V and J are TRBV3-1 and TRBJ2-7; 10 bases match TRBD1. The CDR3 contains 15 residues. J gave up 5 bases and V 3 bases, and 7 bases lay outside the gene matches. CDR1 and CDR2 from the germline V gene are LGHDT and YNNKEL (reference sequence). CDR3 sequence: CASSQGQGNLDEQYF. The CDR3 DNA reads as TGTGCCAGCAGCCAGGGACAGGGGAATCTGGACGAGCAGTACTTC.

The rearrangement joins TRBV27 to TRBJ2-7; perhaps TRBD2 as D (6 bases). The CDR3 runs 14 residues. Between the trimmed V and J ends, which lost 2 bases and 5 bases, there was a span of 13 bases. Germline CDR1 is MNHEY and CDR2 is SMNVEV (reference sequence). The CDR3 reads CASSLNKGGDEQYF. In DNA, the CDR3 is TGTGCCAGCAGTTTAAACAAAGGCGGGGACGAGCAGTACTTC.

This chain connects TRBV29-1 to TRBJ1-1; D perhaps matches TRBD1 (5 bases). The CDR3 length is 16 residues. V shed 1 base and J shed 3 bases, with 18 bases lying between them. From germline, CDR1 is SQVTM and CDR2 ANQGSEA. CDR3 protein: CSVEGLWAGRDTEAFF. The CDR3 DNA sequence: TGCAGCGTTGAAGGGCTTTGGGCAGGGAGGGACACTGAAGCTTTCTTT.

This clonotype has at least ten counts. In nucleotides, the CDR3 is TGTGCCAGCAGCTTCTCGGCTAGCGGAGATACGCAGTATTTT. This sequence encodes CASSFSASGDTQYF. The V and J genes are TRBV5-4 and TRBJ2-3, with 7 bases matching TRBD2. There are 14 residues in the CDR3. CDR1 is SGHNT, CDR2 YYREEE, per germline (reference sequence). The V segment lost 2 bases and the J segment 5 bases; nucleotides outside the gene matches: 5. The full variable domain, completed using reference TRBV5-4 and TRBJ2-3, is ETGVTQSPTHLIKTRGQQVTLRCSSQSGHNTVSWYQQALGQGPQFIFQYYREEENGRGNFPPRFSGLQFPNYSSELNVNALELDDSALYLCASSFSASGDTQYFGPGTRLTVL.

In this sample, this clonotype turned up many times. The genes are TRBV28 and TRBJ2-1; 9 bases align to TRBD2. The V segment lost 6 bases and the J segment 0 bases; nucleotides outside the gene matches: 15. Germline V gives CDR1 MDHEN, CDR2 SYDVKM. The CDR3 spans 19 residues. This CDR3 is CASSTRRAGGRSSYNEQFF. In DNA, the CDR3 is TGTGCCAGCAGCACCAGAAGAGCGGGAGGCCGAAGCTCCTACAATGAGCAGTTCTTC.

This clonotype was seen many times. The genes are TRBV20-1 and TRBJ2-5, with D possibly TRBD1 on 5 matching bases. The V gene lost 5 bases and the J gene lost 5 bases, with 18 bases spanning the gap. CDR1 DFQATT and CDR2 SNEGSKA come from the germline V gene (reference sequence). The CDR3 has 14 amino acids. CDR3: CSAYPTGIMETQYF. The CDR3 nucleotides read TGCAGTGCTTACCCCACAGGAATTATGGAGACCCAGTACTTC.

This clonotype was seen many times. V is TRBV2 and J is TRBJ2-2; D is unclear. The CDR3 totals 17 residues. Trimming shortened V by 1 base and J by 6 bases, and 18 bases separated the two germline ends. CDR1 and CDR2 (germline): SNHLY, FYNNEI. In DNA, the CDR3 is TGTGCCAGCAGTGAAGTTCGTATCGGCCGGGTGTCCGGGGAGCTGTTTTTT. It specifies CASSEVRIGRVSGELFF. Filled out from reference TRBV2 and TRBJ2-2, the complete variable domain reads EPEVTQTPSHQVTQMGQEVILRCVPISNHLYFYWYRQILGQKVEFLVSFYNNEISEKSEIFDDQFSVERPDGSNFTLKIRSTKLEDSAMYFCASSEVRIGRVSGELFFGEGSRLTVL.

The table lists this clonotype with many counts. The chain couples TRBV5-5 to TRBJ1-3; D gene uncertain. The CDR3 consists of 15 residues. Germline V gene lookup returns CDR1 SGHKS and CDR2 YYEKEE (reference sequence). V dropped 4 bases and J dropped 0 bases, with 11 bases sitting between them. The CDR3 nucleotides read TGTGCCAGCAGCCTATCGGCTTCCTCTGGAAACACCATATATTTT. Its translation: CASSLSASSGNTIYF.

The table lists this clonotype with many counts. The chain employs TRBV20-1 and TRBJ1-1; possibly TRBD1 for D (6 bases). The CDR3 is made up of 14 amino acids. Trimming took 5 bases from V and 4 from J, leaving 17 bases between them. Germline lookup yields CDR1 DFQATT and CDR2 SNEGSKA (reference sequence). CDR3 loop: CSAPWAGAGTEAFF. CDR3 sequence (DNA): TGCAGTGCTCCATGGGCAGGGGCGGGCACTGAAGCTTTCTTT.

The gene calls are TRBV27 and TRBJ2-1; D call uncertain. The length of the CDR3 is 11 residues. The V and J ends lost 6 bases and 4 bases respectively, with 4 bases between them. Germline CDR1 is MNHEY and CDR2 is SMNVEV (reference sequence). CDR3 amino acids: CASRVYNEQFF. CDR3 DNA sequence: TGTGCCAGCAGGGTGTACAATGAGCAGTTCTTC.

This clonotype has a handful of counts. CDR3 DNA: TGCAGTGCTAAGGGGGGAGCAACTAATGAAAAACTGTTTTTT. Translation gives CSAKGGATNEKLFF. V is TRBV20-1 and J is TRBJ1-4; TRBD1 might be the D (6 bases). The germline V and J ends were trimmed by 4 bases and 0 bases, with 9 bases remaining between them. Germline CDR1 is DFQATT and CDR2 is SNEGSKA (reference sequence). This CDR3 has 14 amino acids.

This clonotype has ten or more counts. V usage is TRBV12-3 or TRBV12-4 and J usage is TRBJ2-3; D remains unclear. The V end lost 5 bases, the J end lost 0 bases, and 15 bases lay between the germline ends. The CDR3 runs 16 residues. CDR3 DNA sequence: TGTGCCAGCAGTCCGAGTGAAGACCTCAGCACAGATACGCAGTATTTT. Amino acid sequence: CASSPSEDLSTDTQYF.